The clone carrying this T cell receptor (beta chain) has only a few counts. The antigen remains undetermined. These data originate in a study of T-cell reconstitution after alpha-beta-depleted transplantation in children. Between the trimmed V and J ends, which lost 3 bases and 6 bases, there was a span of 14 bases. CDR3 size: 15 residues. Points from the study as a whole: T cells produced anew were the main source of T-cell counts and diversity one year after transplant. Several hundred graft clones that had expanded were reportedly the source of alpha-beta T cells about two months after transplant.

This sample's TCRbeta library carried unique molecular identifier barcodes. One entry per CDR3 protein results from TCRdb running MiXCR on the PCR reads. The profile shows 500,000 to 650,000 distinct CDR3 sequences, over 9.5% of them singletons. This TCR was recovered from a female patient aged 2-15 years who had a stem cell transplant for aplastic anemia, so the T cells may come from the graft donor. The sequencing used PBMCs, mostly from graft donor cells, collected 180 days after TCRalphabeta/CD19-depleted stem cell transplant. The chain joins TRBV12-3 or TRBV12-4 to TRBJ2-2; tentative D call: TRBD2 (5 bases). The CDR3 loop reads CASSFQHTRSGELFF. In DNA form, the CDR3 reads TGTGCCAGCAGTTTCCAGCACACTAGGTCCGGGGAGCTGTTTTTT.